The 27 T cell receptor beta chains below were found in one sample sequenced in a study of shared clonotypes between healthy human individuals. Measured with immunoSEQ multiplex PCR; TCRdb has only the in-frame clones, and not every one. Here the sample spans around 2.3 million clones, approximately 95% being singletons. The sequenced material came from naive CD4+ T cells sorted from blood. The subset denotes: CD45RA+ positively selected. Receptor source: a man aged 18 to 30 in good health.

This clone turned up a few times. Other nucleotide sequences in the sample specify the same CDR3. This chain connects TRBV18 to TRBJ2-7; no clear D gene. Germline CDR1 and CDR2: KGHSH and LQKENI. The CDR3 covers 14 residues. The V end lost 3 bases, the J end lost 0 bases, and 9 bases lay between the germline ends. The CDR3 is CASSPPADSYEQYF. In nucleotides, the CDR3 is TGTGCCAGCTCACCCCCAGCAGACTCCTACGAGCAGTACTTC.

The J gene is TRBJ2-7, the V gene TRBV28, with TRBD2 identical over 11 bases. The junction had 12 bases not matched to a gene; V was cut back by 6 bases and J by 5 bases. CDR1 and CDR2 from the germline V gene are MDHEN and SYDVKM. This CDR3 is 16 amino acids long. CDR3 sequence: CASSLADLAGGDEQYF. DNA for the CDR3: TGTGCCAGCAGCCTTGCGGATCTAGCGGGGGGTGACGAGCAGTACTTC.

This clone was observed once. At one of its ends the junction is not consistent with the germline gene, which may arise from a read error. In DNA form, the CDR3 reads TGTGCCAGCTCTCCACAGGCTCACACTGAAGCTTTCTTT. This sequence encodes CASSPQAHTEAFF. This chain connects TRBV18 to TRBJ1-1; D may be TRBD1 (5 bases). The CDR3 extends over 13 amino acids. The germline V gene encodes CDR1 KGHSH and CDR2 LQKENI.

V and J are TRBV5-4 and TRBJ1-2; unclear D gene. The CDR3 sequence is 14 residues long. Trimming took off 4 bases at V and 2 bases at J, with 12 bases between the two ends. CDR1 is SGHNT, CDR2 YYREEE, per germline (reference sequence). CDR3 sequence (DNA): TGTGCCAGCAGCCCCCGGACCGGCAACTATGGCTACACCTTC. Protein sequence: CASSPRTGNYGYTF.

The rearrangement joins TRBV6-5 to TRBJ2-2; 11 bases fit TRBD1. Trimming took 2 bases from V and 3 from J; bases not matched to a gene: 2. This CDR3 is built from 16 residues. The germline CDR1 and CDR2 sequences are MNHEY and SVGAGI. The CDR3 protein is CASSYGQGAHTGELFF. For the CDR3, the DNA is TGTGCCAGCAGTTACGGACAGGGGGCGCACACCGGGGAGCTGTTTTTT.

This clone was observed a single time. J is TRBJ2-1 and V is TRBV19; D gene unclear. The CDR3 runs to 14 residues. Trimming took 4 bases from V and 7 from J, leaving 14 bases between them. Germline loops: CDR1 LNHDA, CDR2 SQIVND (reference sequence). The CDR3 DNA reads TGTGCCAGTAGTAGCCAGACCGAAGGAAATGAGCAGTTCTTC. Translation: CASSSQTEGNEQFF.

CDR3 protein: CASSFTPGRSNYEQYF. CDR3 DNA sequence: TGTGCCAGCAGCTTCACTCCGGGACGGTCTAACTACGAGCAGTACTTC. The chain joins TRBV7-2 to TRBJ2-7; the D call may be TRBD1 or TRBD2 (5 bases each). The CDR3 covers 16 residues. V lost 3 bases and J 3 bases, leaving 18 bases between the germline ends. From germline, CDR1 is SGHTA and CDR2 FQGNSA.

The chain recombines TRBV19 with TRBJ2-3; 9 bases fit TRBD2. Trimming at V came to 0 bases and at J to 2 bases, leaving 6 bases not matched to a gene. The length of the CDR3 is 17 residues. Germline loops: CDR1 LNHDA, CDR2 SQIVND (reference sequence). CDR3 coding DNA: TGTGCCAGTAGTATAGATCGGGCTAGCGGGAACACAGATACGCAGTATTTT. Its translation: CASSIDRASGNTDTQYF.

The chain links TRBV6-1 to TRBJ1-1; D gene uncertain. In germline, CDR1 is MNHNS, CDR2 SASEGT. CDR3 length: 12 residues. The V gene lost 7 bases and the J gene lost 8 bases, with 14 bases spanning the gap. CDR3 sequence: CASIKTALEAFF. Here the CDR3 DNA reads TGTGCCAGCATAAAGACCGCACTGGAAGCTTTCTTT.

Points on this clone: This specimen includes other DNA sequences encoding the same CDR3. The J gene is TRBJ1-3, the V gene TRBV19; no clear D. V dropped 3 bases and J dropped 0 bases, with 6 bases sitting between them. The length of the CDR3 is 14 residues. The V gene's germline CDR1 is LNHDA and CDR2 SQIVND (reference sequence). CDR3 DNA sequence: TGTGCCAGTAGTATCGGGAGCTCTGGAAACACCATATATTTT. As protein: CASSIGSSGNTIYF.

The chain is built from TRBV5-4 and TRBJ2-7; 7 bases are a match to TRBD1. Per the germline V gene, CDR1 is SGHNT and CDR2 is YYREEE (reference sequence). Trimming took 4 bases from V and 0 from J; bases not matched to a gene: 7. The CDR3 extends over 15 amino acids. The DNA for the CDR3 is TGTGCCAGCAGCCCGGGACAGCCTAGCTCCTACGAGCAGTACTTC. It yields the protein CASSPGQPSSYEQYF.

CDR3 nucleotide sequence: TGCGCCAGCAGCTTGCGGCAATTCTATGGCTACACCTTC. It yields the protein CASSLRQFYGYTF. The rearrangement links TRBV5-1 to TRBJ1-2, with D hard to call. Germline CDR1 SGHRS, CDR2 YFSETQ. The CDR3 sequence is 13 residues long. The V and J ends lost 1 base and 4 bases respectively, with 8 bases between them.

The genes are TRBV7-2 and TRBJ1-4, with D perhaps TRBD1 (6 bases). The germline CDR1 and CDR2 sequences are SGHTA and FQGNSA. V was cut by 1 base and J by 8 bases, with 14 bases left in between. CDR3 length equals 15 residues. The CDR3 spells CASSLEWGQREKLFF. CDR3 nucleotides: TGTGCCAGCAGCTTAGAATGGGGACAACGGGAAAAACTGTTTTTT.

V is TRBV20-1 and J is TRBJ2-1, with D perhaps TRBD1 (5 bases). CDR3 size: 11 residues. The germline V gene has CDR1 DFQATT and CDR2 SNEGSKA (reference sequence). V lost 6 bases and J lost 7, with 10 bases in between. CDR3 loop: CSAQTVNEQFF. The DNA of the CDR3 is TGCAGTGCCCAGACAGTTAATGAGCAGTTCTTC.

The V call is TRBV10-3, the J call TRBJ1-2; the D is unclear. Between the trimmed V and J ends, which lost 8 bases and 6 bases, there was a span of 16 bases. Germline V gives CDR1 ENHRY, CDR2 SYGVKD. This CDR3 comprises 13 residues. The CDR3 here is CAIRPRGDDGYTF. CDR3 DNA: TGTGCCATCCGTCCACGGGGTGATGATGGCTACACCTTC.

The chain joins TRBV15 to TRBJ1-6, with a tentative D call TRBD1 (6 bases). The ends were cut back, 2 bases at V and 7 bases at J, with 9 bases in the middle. The CDR3 consists of 14 residues. Germline CDR1 LNHNV, CDR2 YYDKDF (reference sequence). The CDR3 loop reads CATSRQGSNSPLHF. The CDR3 coding sequence is TGTGCCACCAGCAGACAGGGGTCGAATTCACCCCTCCACTTT.

The rearrangement links TRBV9 to TRBJ2-2; 13 bases line up with TRBD2. There are 16 residues in the CDR3. Germline CDR1 is SGDLS and CDR2 is YYNGEE. Unmatched junction bases numbered 4, after V lost 2 bases and J lost 6 bases. The CDR3 is CASSVTGTSGAGELFF. CDR3 bases: TGTGCCAGCAGCGTCACCGGGACTAGCGGGGCCGGGGAGCTGTTTTTT.

The chain recombines TRBV2 with TRBJ2-3; 8 bases fit TRBD1. Germline values: CDR1 SNHLY, CDR2 FYNNEI. The CDR3 spans 14 residues. J lost 14 bases, V lost 2 bases, and 12 bases had no gene match. The CDR3 sequence is CASSERQGPGLGYF. For the CDR3, the DNA is TGTGCCAGCAGTGAACGACAGGGGCCGGGCCTCGGGTATTTT.

V usage is TRBV7-9 and J usage is TRBJ2-7; TRBD2 matches 8 bases. J gave up 6 bases and V 7 bases, and 14 bases lay outside the gene matches. Germline V gene data show CDR1 as SEHNR and CDR2 as FQNEAQ (reference sequence). This CDR3 comprises 15 residues. CDR3 sequence: CASTPRSGGVGEQYF. CDR3 DNA: TGTGCCAGCACCCCCAGAAGCGGGGGAGTAGGCGAGCAGTACTTC.

The rearrangement uses TRBV10-1 and TRBJ2-7; 11 positions match TRBD2. V shed 7 bases and J 1 base; nucleotides not matched to a gene: 3. Germline loops: CDR1 WNHNN, CDR2 SYGVQD (reference sequence). The CDR3 consists of 14 residues. CDR3 coding DNA: TGCGCCAGCATTATAGCGGGAGGGTCCTACGAGCAGTACTTC. Residues: CASIIAGGSYEQYF.

The V gene is TRBV27, the J gene TRBJ2-7; TRBD1 aligns across 7 bases. This CDR3 is built from 16 residues. Germline loops: CDR1 MNHEY, CDR2 SMNVEV (reference sequence). V gave up 2 bases and J gave up 0 bases; unmatched junction bases: 7. The CDR3 sequence: CASSLTRRQGSYEQYF. The CDR3 DNA sequence: TGTGCCAGCAGTTTAACTCGCCGACAGGGCTCCTACGAGCAGTACTTC.

The rearrangement joins TRBV11-1 to TRBJ2-1; 11 bases fit TRBD1. The CDR3 consists of 17 residues. Germline V CDR1 and CDR2: SGHAT, FQDESV (reference sequence). Trimming cost V 1 base and J 4 bases; bases outside gene matches: 6. In nucleotides, the CDR3 is TGTGCCAGCAGCTTAGACTTCGGGACAGGGGGATACAATGAGCAGTTCTTC. Translating gives CASSLDFGTGGYNEQFF. The complete variable domain, with remaining parts taken from reference TRBV11-1 and TRBJ2-1, reads EAEVAQSPRYKITEKSQAVAFWCDPISGHATLYWYRQILGQGPELLVQFQDESVVDDSQLPKDRFSAERLKGVDSTLKIQPAELGDSAMYLCASSLDFGTGGYNEQFFGPGTRLTVL.

This chain links TRBV5-1 with TRBJ2-7, with D hard to call. CDR3 length equals 18 residues. From germline, CDR1 is SGHRS and CDR2 YFSETQ. Trimming took 4 bases from V and 0 from J, leaving 23 bases between them. CDR3 nucleotide sequence: TGCGCCAGCAGCCTTCTCCCCAGCCTGACGGACGTCTCCTACGAGCAGTACTTC. It is translated as CASSLLPSLTDVSYEQYF.

The J gene is TRBJ2-2, the V gene TRBV5-1, with D possibly being TRBD1 (6 bases). The V and J ends lost 4 bases and 5 bases respectively, with 15 bases between them. The germline gives CDR1 SGHRS, CDR2 YFSETQ. The CDR3 spans 15 residues. CDR3 coding DNA: TGCGCCAGCAGCCAGGACAGCGGCGGGACCGGGGAGCTGTTTTTT. Its protein product is CASSQDSGGTGELFF.

This chain joins TRBV4-2 and TRBJ1-5; 7 positions match TRBD1. Germline V CDR1 and CDR2: LGHNA, YNFKEQ. The junction had 7 bases not matched to a gene; V was cut back by 0 bases and J by 5 bases. The CDR3 length is 16 residues. CDR3 protein: CASSQDGGQRDQPQHF. The CDR3 bases are TGTGCCAGCAGCCAAGATGGGGGACAGAGGGATCAGCCCCAGCATTTT.

The genes are TRBV30 and TRBJ2-2; possibly TRBD1 for D (6 bases). The CDR3 covers 14 residues. V was cut by 1 base and J by 3 bases, with 9 bases left in between. Per the germline V gene, CDR1 is GTSNPN and CDR2 is SVGIG (reference sequence). CDR3 sequence reads: CAWSGQAHTGELFF. Here the CDR3 DNA reads TGTGCCTGGAGTGGACAGGCGCACACCGGGGAGCTGTTTTTT.

V and J are TRBV6-5 and TRBJ2-2; D not resolved. Trimming pared 4 bases from V and 1 base from J, leaving 7 bases between. Germline assignment: CDR1 MNHEY and CDR2 SVGAGI. CDR3 length: 14 amino acids. DNA for the CDR3: TGTGCCAGCAGTTTGACGAAGAACACCGGGGAGCTGTTTTTT. This translates into CASSLTKNTGELFF.